The clone carrying this T cell receptor beta chain was seen only once. What it binds is not known. The data belong to a study of cytomegalovirus exposure and HLA in healthy donors. 13 Jbeta primers and 60 Vbeta primers were used for the PCR. Only in-frame clones appear in the TCRdb table, and some are missing; sequencing was by immunoSEQ multiplex PCR. This sample has about 180,000 clones, with 80% found just once. Notes on the study in general: Cytomegalovirus-associated status was assigned to some 160 TCR beta chains. The authors reported that TCR beta sequences could predict HLA-A and HLA-B alleles. These predictions were accurate for most subjects in the first cohort.

In germline, CDR1 is SNHLY, CDR2 FYNNEI. CDR3 length: 16 residues. Trimming removed 2 bases from V and 0 bases from J; junction bases left unmatched: 3. The V gene is TRBV2, the J gene TRBJ2-1; TRBD2 agrees at 8 bases. This receptor was obtained from a girl under 18 in good health and CMV-seropositive. Sequenced: PBMCs. The CDR3 DNA is TGTGCCAGCAGTGAATCCAGCGGGAGCTCCTACAATGAGCAGTTCTTC. This encodes CASSESSGSSYNEQFF.